These T cell receptor beta chains were read from a single sample in a study of follicular helper T cells after annual influenza vaccination. This table comes from immunoSEQ multiplex PCR, and its TCRdb copy is limited to in-frame clones, with some not included. The sample records 6,500 to 7,500 clones, 75% to 90% being singletons. Sequencing used CXCR5- memory CD4+ T cells sorted from blood, obtained 7 days after influenza vaccination. The receptors here all came from an adult who received the influenza vaccine. CDR3s include the opening cysteine and the closing phenylalanine or tryptophan. The D gene is left open where the match is weak. Not all rows give a size; the values are once, few, many and, for expanded clones, a class.

V: TRBV7-3
J: TRBJ2-1
size: once
D: TRBD2
length: 15
CDR3: CASSSPGLAGREQFF
DNA: TGTGCCAGCAGCTCACCGGGACTAGCGGGGCGTGAGCAGTTCTTC

V: TRBV18
J: TRBJ2-1
size: .
D: .
length: 15
CDR3: CASSPRAVSYNEQFF
DNA: TGTGCCAGCTCACCCCGGGCCGTCTCCTACAATGAGCAGTTCTTC

V: TRBV7-2
J: TRBJ2-7
size: .
D: .
length: 12
CDR3: CASRRDDNEQYF
DNA: TGTGCCAGCAGGAGAGACGACAACGAGCAGTACTTC

V: TRBV2
J: TRBJ2-7
size: few
D: .
length: 13
CDR3: CASSDYTRDEQYF
DNA: TGTGCCAGCAGTGATTATACCAGGGACGAGCAGTACTTC

V: TRBV9
J: TRBJ1-1
size: .
D: .
length: 13
CDR3: CASSFVLNTEAFF
DNA: TGTGCCAGCAGCTTCGTTCTGAACACTGAAGCTTTCTTT

V: TRBV7-3
J: TRBJ2-2
size: once
D: .
length: 13
CDR3: CASSRDLTGELFF
DNA: TGTGCCAGCAGCAGGGATCTCACCGGGGAGCTGTTTTTT

V: TRBV7-3
J: TRBJ2-1
size: .
D: .
length: 15
CDR3: CASSLGGQAYNEQFF
DNA: TGTGCCAGCAGCTTGGGCGGGCAAGCCTACAATGAGCAGTTCTTC

V: TRBV5-4
J: TRBJ1-1
size: .
D: .
length: 12
CDR3: CASSLRGTEAFF
DNA: TGTGCCAGCAGCTTGAGGGGCACTGAAGCTTTCTTT

V: TRBV5-1
J: TRBJ2-3
size: .
D: TRBD1
length: 17
CDR3: CASSHSSGTGFTDTQYF
DNA: TGCGCCAGCAGCCATTCTTCCGGGACAGGGTTCACAGATACGCAGTATTTT

V: TRBV7-2
J: TRBJ1-1
size: .
D: TRBD1
length: 12
CDR3: CASSATGGSAFF
DNA: TGTGCCAGCAGCGCTACAGGGGGCTCGGCTTTCTTT

V: TRBV5-5
J: TRBJ2-3
size: .
D: TRBD2
length: 16
CDR3: CASSWGTSGGTDTQYF
DNA: TGTGCCAGCAGCTGGGGGACTAGCGGGGGCACAGATACGCAGTATTTT

V: TRBV4-2
J: TRBJ1-2
size: few
D: .
length: 15
CDR3: CASSRPRPGGDGYTF
DNA: TGTGCCAGCAGCCGACCCCGTCCCGGGGGCGACGGCTACACCTTC

V: TRBV5-5
J: TRBJ1-1
size: .
D: TRBD1
length: 15
CDR3: CASSRNRGPSTEAFF
DNA: TGTGCCAGCAGCCGAAACAGGGGGCCGAGCACTGAAGCTTTCTTT

V: TRBV5-1
J: TRBJ1-4
size: .
D: .
length: 15
CDR3: CASSLEGVTNEKLFF
DNA: TGCGCCAGCAGCTTGGAAGGGGTAACTAATGAAAAACTGTTTTTT

V: TRBV4-2
J: TRBJ2-7
size: .
D: TRBD2
length: 13
CDR3: CASSRGLELEQYF
DNA: TGTGCCAGCAGCAGAGGACTAGAGCTCGAGCAGTACTTC

V: TRBV5-5
J: TRBJ2-1
size: .
D: .
length: 14
CDR3: CASSPLGGVNEQFF
DNA: TGTGCCAGCAGCCCCTTAGGGGGGGTCAATGAGCAGTTCTTC

V: TRBV6-1
J: TRBJ1-5
size: .
D: .
length: 15
CDR3: CASSRIPQGNQPQHF
DNA: TGTGCCAGCAGTCGGATCCCCCAGGGCAATCAGCCCCAGCATTTT

V: TRBV19
J: TRBJ2-1
size: .
D: TRBD2
length: 15
CDR3: CASTGTSGFYNEQFF
DNA: TGTGCCAGTACCGGGACTAGCGGATTCTACAATGAGCAGTTCTTC

V: TRBV6-5
J: TRBJ2-7
size: .
D: .
length: 13
CDR3: CASSYKGSYEQYF
DNA: TGTGCCAGCAGTTACAAGGGGAGTTACGAGCAGTACTTC

V: TRBV2
J: TRBJ2-1
size: .
D: .
length: 14
CDR3: CASRGGSSYNEQFF
DNA: TGTGCCAGCAGGGGTGGAAGCTCCTACAATGAGCAGTTCTTC

V: TRBV21-1
J: TRBJ1-5
size: .
D: .
length: 16
CDR3: CASSKGPSGNNQPQHF
DNA: TGTGCCAGCAGCAAGGGGCCTTCGGGGAACAATCAGCCCCAGCATTTT

V: TRBV7-2
J: TRBJ2-7
size: .
D: .
length: 15
CDR3: CASSLYPGAPYEQYF
DNA: TGTGCCAGCAGCTTATATCCGGGGGCCCCCTACGAGCAGTACTTC

V: TRBV2
J: TRBJ2-1
size: .
D: TRBD1
length: 16
CDR3: CASKKTTGDSYNEQFF
DNA: TGTGCCAGCAAGAAAACTACAGGGGACTCCTACAATGAGCAGTTCTTC

V: TRBV4-1
J: TRBJ2-3
size: once
D: TRBD2
length: 22
CDR3: CASSRFRGGLSQRADSTDTQYF
DNA: TGCGCCAGCAGCCGCTTCCGGGGGGGCCTTTCACAGAGAGCTGATAGCACAGATACGCAGTATTTT

V: TRBV5-1
J: TRBJ2-1
size: few
D: .
length: 14
CDR3: CASSLGGDYNEQFF
DNA: TGCGCCAGCAGCTTAGGTGGGGACTACAATGAGCAGTTCTTC

V: TRBV29-1
J: TRBJ2-3
size: .
D: TRBD2
length: 13
CDR3: CSVAQRGADTQYF
DNA: TGCAGCGTTGCTCAGCGGGGAGCGGATACGCAGTATTTT

V: TRBV15
J: TRBJ1-5
size: .
D: .
length: 18
CDR3: CATSRDYGRQYSNQPQHF
DNA: TGTGCCACCAGCAGAGATTACGGTAGGCAGTATAGCAATCAGCCCCAGCATTTT

V: TRBV4-2
J: TRBJ1-3
size: .
D: .
length: 17
CDR3: CASSQVIIGNSGNTIYF
DNA: TGTGCCAGCAGCCAAGTAATCATAGGGAACTCTGGAAACACCATATATTTT

V: TRBV12-5
J: TRBJ1-2
size: .
D: .
length: 19
CDR3: CASGLVLAGSTGPSIRYTF
DNA: TGTGCTAGTGGTTTGGTACTCGCAGGATCTACAGGGCCTTCTATTCGCTACACCTTC